This note documents a single T cell receptor beta chain sequence. Cohort assignment relied on participant-reported clinical history. Generated by immunoSEQ multiplex PCR, the TCRdb table keeps only in-frame clones and is missing some. The table records 180,000 or so clones, more than 75% of them present only once. These data are taken from a study of blood T cell repertoires in COVID-19. As for the study in general: The United States, Italy and Spain were the sources of the acute and convalescent COVID-19 samples.

The sequenced material came from PBMCs or T cells enriched from blood (not recorded which). The source is a human donor with acute COVID-19. The donor label of this sample is uncertain.

Here the CDR3 DNA reads TGTGCCATCAGTGAAACGGGGAACACCGGGGAGCTGTTTTTT. Encoded protein: CAISETGNTGELFF. The chain is built from TRBV10-3 and TRBJ2-2; D is ambiguous. Trimming cost V 3 bases and J 1 base, with 6 bases left between them. The CDR3 runs 14 residues. Germline V lookup: CDR1 ENHRY, CDR2 SYGVKD.